The present T cell receptor (beta chain) was sequenced within a study of blood T cell repertoires in COVID-19. Clones were sequenced by immunoSEQ multiplex PCR, and TCRdb holds only the in-frame ones, with some missing. The repertoire includes around 170,000 clones, about 82% of them detected once, and around 8.6% sits in the top ten. This clone was counted once. This CDR3 comprises 15 residues. Unmatched junction bases numbered 10, after V lost 3 bases and J lost 8 bases. The germline V gene has CDR1 SGDLS and CDR2 YYNGEE. V is TRBV9 and J is TRBJ2-1, with 8 bases lining up with TRBD2. The specimen was PBMCs or T cells enriched from blood (not recorded which). This sequence was found in a woman aged 30 to 39 who had recovered from COVID-19. Written as DNA, the CDR3 is TGTGCCAGCAGCGGAGAGCGGGAGAGTGGGCATGAGCAGTTCTTC. Translating gives CASSGERESGHEQFF.